The present T cell receptor beta chain was sequenced within a study of blood T cells in healthy people across ages. Researchers isolated at least 6 million PBMCs per sample. Notes on the study in general: Because sorting was not performed, PBMCs prevented conclusive naive versus antigen-experienced comparison. Those diversity estimates obtained from one million T cells were thought to be underestimates.

The CDR3 contains 8 residues. Trimming stripped 8 bases from V and 9 bases from J, with 6 bases between. The V gene's germline CDR1 is SQVTM and CDR2 ANQGSEA. As to this clonotype: The antigen remains unidentified.

Sample-barcoded 5' priming and a J-beta primer mix drove a second PCR of 7 to 11 cycles. TCRdb called the 5' RACE reads again in MiXCR, with one record for every CDR3 protein. The sample holds around 1,800,000 distinct CDR3 sequences, roughly two fifths seen once. Sequencing used blood. The V gene is TRBV29-1, the J gene TRBJ2-3; D gene ambiguous. The sequence derives from a human donor in good health. The CDR3 bases are TGCAGCACCTCAACGCAGTATTTT. This sequence encodes CSTSTQYF.